This T cell receptor (beta chain) was obtained from a study of CD8 T cells in ankylosing spondylitis. Whole-study results and caveats: One TCR beta motif, made up of 7 or 8 highly homologous variants, appeared characteristic of ankylosing spondylitis blood. Some of the motif variants had earlier been found in reactive arthritis patients' fluid and blood. The authors reported significant enrichment of disease-linked clones in matched ankylosing spondylitis synovial fluid.

Using quantitative 5'-RACE with molecular barcodes, the authors made TCR beta libraries. Using its own MiXCR run on the 5' RACE reads, TCRdb lists one record per CDR3 protein. The sample has fewer than 400,000 distinct CDR3 sequences, under 15% seen once; the top ten hold roughly 1.1%. Germline CDR1 and CDR2: DFQATT and SNEGSKA (reference sequence). CDR3 length equals 13 residues. The ends were cut back, 6 bases at V and 2 bases at J, with 13 bases in the middle. On this clonotype: Its matching antigen is unknown.

The TCR sequence derives from a male donor with ankylosing spondylitis or in good health (not recorded which). The rearrangement joins TRBV20-1 to TRBJ1-2; no definite D call. Specimen: blood, either unsorted or a sorted T cell fraction (not recorded which). The CDR3 nucleotides read TGCAGTGCGAGGGCAGGAACGAACTATGGCTACACCTTC. Translating it yields CSARAGTNYGYTF.